The present TCR beta chain was sequenced within a study of blood T cells in healthy people across ages (dated by TCRdb to about 2015). Study-wide context: Template switching captured roughly one uniquely barcoded TCR beta cDNA molecule per two T cells in model experiments. Using deep sequencing normalized with unique cDNA molecular identifiers, the study measured how TCR beta repertoire diversity changes with age. Donors were grouped into four age groups: young (average roughly 17 years), middle-aged (39), aged (approximately 67) and long-lived (around 80). To avoid experimental bias, donors of different ages were spread randomly across the sequencing lanes. Two additional independent replicas of 1 million unique cDNA reads from the same blood draw were analyzed for two donors (one aged 18 to 30 and one aged 80 or older). Results and caveats for the whole study, not just this receptor: Estimates of total diversity based on one million sequenced T cells were considered lower bounds and underestimates. Because the CMV infection status of the donors was unknown, age-related changes in expanded clonotypes may potentially have been confounded. Observed TCR beta diversity correlated strongly with the percentage of naive T cells measured by flow cytometry. Compared with the aged group, the long-lived group had more naive CD4+ T cells, fewer expanded clones and increased TCR diversity, a pattern suggesting age selection. Since profiling was done on bulk unsorted PBMCs, naive and antigen-experienced compartments could not be conclusively compared. As age increased, observed TCR beta diversity per million T cells dropped in a roughly linear way, and a significant reduction was already evident by age 40.

As concerns this clonotype: Its antigen is not yet known. Base quality data are lacking; no much larger clone is found one base away.

The library was obtained by 5' RACE. Instrument used: Illumina HiSeq 2500. A second about 7 to 12 cycle PCR used a sample-barcoded 5' primer and a J-beta primer mix. Each TCR beta cDNA molecule received a unique molecular identifier from a template-switch 5' adaptor carrying 12 random nucleotides. At least 2.5 million CDR3-containing paired-end reads were obtained from each sample. The Mint cDNA synthesis kit, primed by a TRBC-specific oligonucleotide, was used to synthesize first-strand cDNA from all RNA. After uracil-DNA glycosylase treatment, a first 18-cycle PCR used universal primers M1SS and BC2_uni_R on all cDNA. From the authors' description of their analysis: For normalization, 1 million high-quality reads were randomly selected from each sample, with every read carrying a distinct molecular identifier. Reads sharing molecular identifiers were discarded rather than binned into consensus sequences. MiTCR, set to a Q25 quality threshold and the strictest error-elimination algorithm, was used for CDR3 identification, clonotype clustering and error correction. A nonparametric unseen species model with Euler transformation was used to estimate a lower bound on total TCR beta diversity. TCRdb trimmed the raw reads at Q25, called clones with MiXCR and kept productive beta chains. Records with the same CDR3 protein are collapsed into one entry carrying the most frequent genes and DNA. TCRdb's processing, not the authors', yielded these V and J calls. The sample data list more than 650,000 distinct CDR3 sequences, and about 20% of these were observed just once. The ten top clones hold roughly a fifth of the sample.

Systemically healthy Caucasian individuals from Russia, some 36 in total and aged 6 to 90 years, were included as donors. Each donor gave about 11 milliliters of peripheral blood, drawn into EDTA-treated Vacutainer tubes. PBMCs were isolated by Ficoll-Paque density-gradient centrifugation, with at least 6 million obtained per sample. Trizol reagent was used to extract total RNA from PBMCs, with at least 5.5 micrograms per sample. The percentages of naive CD45RAhigh/CD27high T cells were determined by flow cytometry on a PBMC aliquot from every donor. Taken from the germline V gene, the CDR1 and CDR2 loops are SGHTA and FQGTGA. The CDR3 has 14 amino acids, counting the end cysteine and phenylalanine. Only the CDR3 DNA is retained, 42 bases long and in frame from the first base. Trimming costs V 2 bases and J 6 bases, and their ends lie 8 bases apart.

Source material: blood. This chain joins TRBV7-3 to TRBJ1-6; perhaps TRBD1 is the D gene, with 6 bases matching. This receptor was identified in a man aged 70-80 years in good health. The CDR3 region reads CASSLSGVNSPLHF. The nucleotide sequence reads TGTGCCAGCAGCTTATCAGGGGTTAATTCACCCCTCCACTTT. The full variable domain, completed from the reference TRBV7-3 and TRBJ1-6 proteins outside the CDR3, reads GAGVSQTPSNKVTEKGKYVELRCDPISGHTALYWYRQSLGQGPEFLIYFQGTGAADDSGLPNDRFFAVRPEGSVSTLKIQRTERGDSAVYLCASSLSGVNSPLHFGNGTRLTVT.